These 26 T cell receptor beta chains were sequenced from one sample in a study of cytomegalovirus exposure and HLA in healthy donors. Vbeta (60) and Jbeta (13) primers were used in the PCR. Generated by immunoSEQ multiplex PCR, the TCRdb table keeps only in-frame clones and is missing some. With about 190,000 clones in the sample, the ten largest clones hold approximately 6.4%. Sample: PBMCs. Receptor source: a young man in good health and CMV-seronegative.

The CDR3 loop reads CASSLEDRGVRGNQPQHF. In DNA, the CDR3 is TGTGCCAGCAGCTTAGAGGACAGGGGTGTTCGAGGCAATCAGCCCCAGCATTTT. The chain has TRBV7-6 and TRBJ1-5; 9 bases agree with TRBD1. V lost 1 base to trimming and J lost 2 bases; unmatched junction nucleotides: 9. The CDR3 consists of 18 residues. CDR1 is SGHVS, CDR2 FNYEAQ, per germline. The complete variable domain, with remaining parts taken from reference TRBV7-6 and TRBJ1-5, reads GAGVSQSPRYKVTKRGQDVALRCDPISGHVSLYWYRQALGQGPEFLTYFNYEAQQDKSGLPNDRFSAERPEGSISTLTIQRTEQRDSAMYRCASSLEDRGVRGNQPQHFGDGTRLSIL.

The chain recombines TRBV2 with TRBJ1-2; the D gene is possibly TRBD1 (5 bases). The germline CDR1 and CDR2 sequences are SNHLY and FYNNEI. V lost 4 bases to trimming and J lost 4 bases, with 16 bases between them. The CDR3 covers 15 residues. CDR3 sequence reads: CASSVRGGTVYGYTF. CDR3 bases: TGTGCCAGCAGTGTGCGGGGGGGGACTGTCTATGGCTACACCTTC.

This chain connects TRBV5-4 to TRBJ2-7; 10 bases match TRBD1. The V and J ends lost 0 bases and 5 bases, in that order; junction bases with no gene match: 2. CDR1 is SGHNT, CDR2 YYREEE, per germline (reference sequence). The CDR3 has 14 amino acids. Written as DNA, the CDR3 is TGTGCCAGCAGCTTGGGGACAGGGGGAGACGAGCAGTACTTC. Protein: CASSLGTGGDEQYF.

V gene TRBV6-1 combines with J gene TRBJ2-7; 8 nucleotides match TRBD1. This CDR3 is 15 amino acids long. The ends lost 6 bases at V and 6 bases at J; junction bases unmatched: 13. In germline, CDR1 is MNHNS, CDR2 SASEGT. CDR3 DNA sequence: TGTGCCAGCAGCCTCGGACAGGGCGGTCCCTCCGAGCAGTACTTC. Residues: CASSLGQGGPSEQYF.

J is TRBJ2-7 and V is TRBV27; 9 bases agree with TRBD2. The CDR3 totals 15 residues. V lost 4 bases, J lost 0 bases, and 4 bases stayed unmatched. CDR1 and CDR2 (germline): MNHEY, SMNVEV (reference sequence). CDR3 sequence: CASSWQLAGSYEQYF. As DNA, the CDR3 is TGTGCCAGCAGTTGGCAACTAGCGGGCTCCTACGAGCAGTACTTC.

The chain combines TRBV30 with TRBJ1-1; 9 nucleotides align to TRBD1. The J segment lost 7 bases and the V segment lost 0 bases, leaving 12 bases of the junction unmatched. This CDR3 region has 16 residues. Germline CDR1 and CDR2: GTSNPN and SVGIG (reference sequence). This chain's CDR3 is CAWSVHPGQGKVEAFF. DNA for the CDR3: TGTGCCTGGAGTGTTCATCCGGGACAGGGAAAGGTTGAAGCTTTCTTT.

The V gene is TRBV28, the J gene TRBJ2-7; weak D call: TRBD1 (5 bases). This CDR3 is 15 amino acids long. The germline V gene encodes CDR1 MDHEN and CDR2 SYDVKM. The V end lost 3 bases, the J end lost 2 bases, and 14 bases lay between the germline ends. CDR3 DNA sequence: TGTGCCAGCAGTTTGGCCAAGGACACAGCCTACGAGCAGTACTTC. Translation: CASSLAKDTAYEQYF.

This chain uses TRBV28 with TRBJ2-7; 7 bases map to TRBD1. CDR1 and CDR2 (germline): MDHEN, SYDVKM. This CDR3 has 17 amino acids. The ends lost 4 bases at V and 3 bases at J; junction bases unmatched: 15. The CDR3 reads CASSSPAGGSSIYEQYF. The CDR3 nucleotides are TGTGCCAGCAGTTCCCCTGCAGGGGGTAGCAGTATCTACGAGCAGTACTTC.

The rearrangement joins TRBV6-4 to TRBJ2-3; TRBD2 matches at 8 bases. Looked up from germline, CDR1 is MRHNA and CDR2 is SNTAGT. V gave up 4 bases and J gave up 0 bases; unmatched junction bases: 12. The CDR3 length is 18 residues. The CDR3 coding sequence is TGTGCCAGCAGTGCCTCCCCGGCCCGGGGGGGGAGCACAGATACGCAGTATTTT. This sequence encodes CASSASPARGGSTDTQYF.

The rearrangement joins TRBV30 to TRBJ2-3; D is ambiguous. CDR1 GTSNPN and CDR2 SVGIG come from the germline V gene (reference sequence). This CDR3 has 12 amino acids. Trimming left V 5 bases short and J 0 bases short, with 6 bases between. In DNA, the CDR3 is TGTGCCTGGGTCACTAGCACAGATACGCAGTATTTT. It translates to CAWVTSTDTQYF.

The gene calls are TRBV6-5 and TRBJ1-4; D is possibly TRBD1 (5 bases). Between the trimmed V and J ends, which lost 6 bases and 3 bases, there was a span of 14 bases. CDR1 is MNHEY and CDR2 is SVGAGI in the germline V gene. This CDR3 region has 15 residues. CDR3 protein: CASSPDNQANEKLFF. The CDR3 bases are TGTGCCAGCAGCCCGGACAACCAGGCTAATGAAAAACTGTTTTTT.

CDR3 sequence reads: CASSEAPGQGGWANVLTF. The CDR3 DNA reads as TGTGCCAGCAGTGAAGCGCCAGGCCAGGGCGGCTGGGCCAACGTCCTGACTTTC. V and J are TRBV2 and TRBJ2-6; perhaps TRBD1 as D (5 bases). Trimming removed 0 bases from V and 5 bases from J, with 17 bases in between. CDR3 length equals 18 residues. Germline CDR1 reads SNHLY; CDR2 reads FYNNEI.

The chain employs TRBV7-9 and TRBJ1-2, with D maybe TRBD1 (6 bases). This CDR3 region has 17 residues. Trimming cost V 5 bases and J 6 bases, with 25 bases left between them. The germline CDR1 and CDR2 sequences are SEHNR and FQNEAQ (reference sequence). The CDR3 spells CASSLLRQAREMHGYTF. The CDR3 DNA follows: TGTGCCAGCAGCCTCCTTCGACAGGCCCGAGAGATGCATGGCTACACCTTC.

The rearrangement joins TRBV2 to TRBJ2-5; the D gene is possibly TRBD1 (6 bases). The CDR3 spans 13 residues. V lost 5 bases to trimming and J lost 6 bases, with 13 bases between them. Germline CDR1 and CDR2: SNHLY and FYNNEI. The DNA for the CDR3 is TGTGCCAGCAGTCCACAGGGCTCCCAGACCCAGTACTTC. It codes for CASSPQGSQTQYF.

V gene TRBV4-3 combines with J gene TRBJ1-5; maybe TRBD1 (5 bases). The CDR3 spans 15 residues. Germline loops: CDR1 LGHNA, CDR2 YSLEER. The V end was cut by 1 base, the J end by 4 bases, with 11 bases between. CDR3 residues: CASSQGVGANQPQHF. For the CDR3, the DNA is TGCGCCAGCAGCCAAGGTGTAGGGGCAAATCAGCCCCAGCATTTT.

This rearrangement joins TRBV7-2 to TRBJ2-1; D possibly corresponds to TRBD1 (6 bases). Germline loops: CDR1 SGHTA, CDR2 FQGNSA. V shed 1 base and J shed 5 bases, with 9 bases lying between them. The CDR3 has 14 amino acids. The CDR3 sequence: CASSLVAGDNEQFF. CDR3 nucleotide sequence: TGTGCCAGCAGCTTAGTAGCAGGGGACAATGAGCAGTTCTTC.

V usage is TRBV19 and J usage is TRBJ2-1, with 9 bases matching TRBD1. Germline values: CDR1 LNHDA, CDR2 SQIVND (reference sequence). V lost 5 bases, J lost 9 bases, and 17 bases stayed unmatched. The CDR3 sequence is 17 residues long. CDR3 bases: TGTGCCAGTAGTTTTGATGGAAGCGGGACAGGGTGGGTTGAGCAGTTCTTC. Amino acids: CASSFDGSGTGWVEQFF.

The chain carries TRBV11-2 and TRBJ1-1; unclear D gene. The V end was cut by 5 bases, the J end by 1 base, with 11 bases between. Germline CDR1 SGHAT, CDR2 FQNNGV. The CDR3 loop spans 14 amino acids. The CDR3 bases are TGTGCCAGCAGCCCAGTCGGGTGGAACACTGAAGCTTTCTTT. Residues: CASSPVGWNTEAFF.

The chain employs TRBV2 and TRBJ2-7, with 11 bases identical to TRBD1. Germline assignment: CDR1 SNHLY and CDR2 FYNNEI. Losses at the gene ends were 5 bases for V and 4 bases for J; bases not matched to a gene: 7. The CDR3 is 15 residues long. This CDR3 is CASSWAGTGGYEQYF. CDR3 sequence (DNA): TGTGCCAGCAGTTGGGCCGGGACAGGGGGTTACGAGCAGTACTTC.

In the case of this clone: Other DNA sequences of this sample code for an identical CDR3. V gene TRBV6-6 combines with J gene TRBJ1-6; weak D call: TRBD1 (6 bases). This CDR3 spans 15 amino acids. Germline V gene lookup returns CDR1 MNHNY and CDR2 SVGAGI (reference sequence). V shed 4 bases and J shed 3 bases, with 10 bases lying between them. CDR3 bases: TGTGCCAGCAGTTGGGACACAGTCTATAATTCACCCCTCCACTTT. Protein product: CASSWDTVYNSPLHF.

This chain joins TRBV4-1 and TRBJ2-6; TRBD1 agrees at 10 bases. Germline V gene lookup returns CDR1 MGHRA and CDR2 YSYEKL. This CDR3 region has 19 residues. V lost 3 bases to trimming and J lost 2 bases; unmatched junction nucleotides: 10. The CDR3 DNA is TGCGCCAGCAGCCAGGCTCCGGGACAGGGGTTGGCTGGGGCCAACGTCCTGACTTTC. Protein product: CASSQAPGQGLAGANVLTF.

The chain couples TRBV4-3 to TRBJ1-4, with D tentatively TRBD1 (6 bases). The germline V and J ends were trimmed by 1 base and 4 bases, with 13 bases remaining between them. CDR3 length: 16 amino acids. Looked up from germline, CDR1 is LGHNA and CDR2 is YSLEER. DNA of the CDR3: TGCGCCAGCAGCCAAGGATTACAGGGCCGTAATGAAAAACTGTTTTTT. Amino acids: CASSQGLQGRNEKLFF.

V usage is TRBV7-9 and J usage is TRBJ2-2; TRBD1 is a possible D gene (6 bases). This CDR3 region has 14 residues. Germline-derived CDR1 and CDR2 are SEHNR and FQNEAQ (reference sequence). V dropped 11 bases and J dropped 1 base, with 14 bases sitting between them. The CDR3 coding sequence is TGTGCCGGGCAGGGGTTTCAGAACACCGGGGAGCTGTTTTTT. This translates into CAGQGFQNTGELFF.

The chain carries TRBV10-3 and TRBJ2-3, with 11 bases identical to TRBD2. Germline CDR1 and CDR2: ENHRY and SYGVKD. The trim removed 3 bases at V and 3 bases at J, leaving 5 bases unmatched. The CDR3 runs to 16 residues. The CDR3 region is CAISDPSGRITDTQYF. CDR3 DNA: TGTGCCATCAGTGACCCTAGCGGGAGGATAACAGATACGCAGTATTTT.

The rearrangement links TRBV15 to TRBJ1-2, with D perhaps TRBD1 (5 bases). Germline V gene sequence: CDR1 LNHNV, CDR2 YYDKDF (reference sequence). CDR3 length: 14 residues. Between the trimmed V and J ends, which lost 0 bases and 4 bases, there was a span of 9 bases. The CDR3 DNA follows: TGTGCCACCAGCAGAGATCAGACAGTCTATGGCTACACCTTC. As protein: CATSRDQTVYGYTF.

The chain combines TRBV4-1 with TRBJ1-5; 7 bases are shared with TRBD1. Germline-derived CDR1 and CDR2 are MGHRA and YSYEKL. CDR3 size: 19 residues. With V trimmed by 0 bases and J by 7 bases, 18 bases remained unmatched. The CDR3 bases are TGCGCCAGCAGCCAAGATTTTTACCCGGGACAGAGCCCGGGCCAGCCCCAGCATTTT. Translation: CASSQDFYPGQSPGQPQHF.